The rows below give T cell receptor beta chains drawn from one sample of a study of blood T cell repertoires in COVID-19. TCRdb keeps only in-frame clones here, not all; method: immunoSEQ multiplex PCR. Found here are more than 120,000 clones, over 80% of them singletons; the top ten hold roughly two fifths. Sequencing input: peripheral blood. The receptors come from a man between 50 and 59 years old who had recovered from COVID-19. Both conserved end residues are part of each CDR3. The order of the fields is V gene, J gene, D gene, CDR3 protein. The D gene is left open where the match is weak.

>TRBV6-2/TRBV6-3|TRBJ1-2|TRBD1
CASSSTGGDGYTF
>TRBV6-2/TRBV6-3|TRBJ2-7|NA
CASSRSGAEQYF
>TRBV11-2|TRBJ1-1|TRBD1
CASSLETGVYTEAFF
>TRBV3-1/TRBV3-2|TRBJ2-6|TRBD1
CASSRDRGSSISGANVLTF
>TRBV2|TRBJ2-3|NA
CASSSDRPTDTQYF
>TRBV2|TRBJ1-6|TRBD1
CAGSGTGVSPLHF
>TRBV12-5|TRBJ2-7|TRBD1
CASGLEMGQGFEQYF
>TRBV5-6|TRBJ2-2|TRBD1
CASSLVGQGNTGELFF
>TRBV3-1/TRBV3-2|TRBJ1-5|NA
CASSQLSSDRNQPQHF
>TRBV2|TRBJ2-5|TRBD2
CASSEASGVGETQYF
>TRBV6-5|TRBJ1-2|NA
CASSYPSSRGYSYTF
>TRBV27|TRBJ2-7|NA
CASTAGGREAYEQYF
>TRBV6-2/TRBV6-3|TRBJ1-6|NA
CASSYSSGGYNSPLHF
>TRBV24-1|TRBJ1-1|NA
CANRKGLYTEAFF
>TRBV5-1|TRBJ1-1|NA
CASSSARENTEAFF
>TRBV6-2/TRBV6-3|TRBJ2-7|NA
CASSQRDFSAYEQYF
>TRBV29-1|TRBJ1-1|NA
CSAVNTEAFF
>TRBV11-1|TRBJ2-7|TRBD1
CASSLSGQGVLDEQYF
>TRBV10-3|TRBJ1-6|NA
CAISESSRSRDYSPLHF
>TRBV6-1|TRBJ1-6|NA
CASSEARVSPLHF
>TRBV5-1|TRBJ2-2|TRBD1
CASSLGQFTGELFF
>TRBV19|TRBJ1-1|NA
CASSISHPGPTEAFF
>TRBV11-3|TRBJ1-4|NA
CASSRGDNEKLFF
>TRBV14|TRBJ2-7|NA
CASSQDISPGYSYEQYF
>TRBV4-3|TRBJ1-5|TRBD1
CASSPDRVSNQPQHF
>TRBV7-2|TRBJ2-7|TRBD1
CASSSTGGVEQYF
>TRBV19|TRBJ2-5|TRBD1
CASFDRAGETQYF
>TRBV5-5|TRBJ1-5|NA
CASSLGTISNQPQHF
>TRBV27|TRBJ2-7|TRBD1
CASRLGQGGSYEQYF
>TRBV19|TRBJ1-2|TRBD1
CASRGTAVGGYTF
>TRBV19|TRBJ1-5|TRBD1
CASSIEAGGPNQPQHF
>TRBV6-5|TRBJ2-2|TRBD1
CASKRQGPGELFF
>TRBV6-5|TRBJ1-1|TRBD1
CASSSTGGRNTEAFF
>TRBV6-6|TRBJ1-2|TRBD1
CASSPGQNYGYTF
>TRBV5-4|TRBJ1-2|NA
CASSLVQDSSSGYTF
>TRBV19|TRBJ1-5|NA
CASSPRDTANQPQHF
>TRBV5-4|TRBJ2-3|TRBD2
CASSSVTSADTQYF
>TRBV25-1|TRBJ1-1|TRBD1
CASRQGGFTEAFF
>TRBV6-5|TRBJ2-7|NA
CASSYGEGSYEQYF
>TRBV11-2|TRBJ2-1|TRBD1
CASSLRTGGFFF
>TRBV27|TRBJ2-5|NA
CASWRGGETQYF
>TRBV5-1|TRBJ1-4|NA
CASSLGVEDEKLFF
>TRBV6-2/TRBV6-3|TRBJ2-7|NA
CASSYSAGQEQYF